This T cell receptor beta chain was obtained from a study of memory CD4+ T cells and cytomegalovirus serostatus. Study-wide context: Donors were healthy Belgian adults, 8 to 10 CMV seropositive and under 30 seronegative.

V was shortened by 2 bases and J by 2 bases, with 16 bases between the two germline ends. Germline lookup yields CDR1 SEHNR and CDR2 FQNEAQ (reference sequence). The CDR3 runs 16 residues. Single viable CD3+CD4+CD8-CD45RO+ cells were sorted as the memory CD4+ T cells. Serostatus was set by detecting CMV pp150, pp28, p38, p52 IgG. Total CD4+ T cells were enriched by CD4 positive selection. The study, taken as a whole, reports: About 40% of the roughly 150 known CMV-associated TCRbeta sequences appeared in CD4+ memory.

A word on this clone: Its target is not known.

Produced via immunoSEQ multiplex PCR; TCRdb's table is partial and in-frame only. The sample has about 75,000 clones; around 80% are singletons. This receptor was taken from an adult in good health and CMV-seropositive. Sequencing was done on a sample of memory CD4+ T cells from blood. The V and J genes are TRBV7-9 and TRBJ2-7, with D unresolved. CDR3 residues: CASSLSVGQSTYEQYF. The CDR3 DNA is TGTGCCAGCAGCTTATCGGTAGGGCAGTCTACCTACGAGCAGTACTTC.